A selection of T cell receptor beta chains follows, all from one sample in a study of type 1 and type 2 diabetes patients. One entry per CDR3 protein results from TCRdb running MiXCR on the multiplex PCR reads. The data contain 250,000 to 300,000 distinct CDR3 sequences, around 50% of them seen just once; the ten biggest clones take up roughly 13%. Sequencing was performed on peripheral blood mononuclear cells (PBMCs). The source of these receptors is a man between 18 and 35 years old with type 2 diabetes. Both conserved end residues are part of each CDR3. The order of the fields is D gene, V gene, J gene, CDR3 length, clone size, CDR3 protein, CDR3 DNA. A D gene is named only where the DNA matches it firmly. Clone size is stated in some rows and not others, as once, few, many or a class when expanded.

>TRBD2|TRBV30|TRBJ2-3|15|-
CAWSPTSGSGDTQYF
TGTGCCTGGAGTCCGACTAGCGGGAGTGGGGATACGCAGTATTTT
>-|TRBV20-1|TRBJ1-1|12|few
CSASDAPGEAFF
TGCAGTGCTAGCGATGCCCCAGGGGAAGCTTTCTTT
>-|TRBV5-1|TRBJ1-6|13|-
CASSLKQGSPLHF
TGCGCCAGCAGCTTGAAACAAGGCTCACCCCTCCACTTT
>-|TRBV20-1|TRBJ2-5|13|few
CSAKPSAQETQYF
TGCAGTGCTAAACCCTCAGCACAAGAGACCCAGTACTTC
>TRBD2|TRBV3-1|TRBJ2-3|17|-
CASSQVAGGISTDTQYF
TGTGCCAGCAGCCAAGTCGCGGGAGGAATTAGCACAGATACGCAGTATTTT
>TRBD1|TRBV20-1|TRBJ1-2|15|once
CSATRQGEGLYGYTF
TGCAGTGCTACCCGACAGGGTGAGGGCCTCTATGGCTACACCTTC
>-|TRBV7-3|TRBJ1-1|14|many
CASSLGGGNTEAFF
TGTGCCAGCAGTTTAGGTGGCGGAAACACTGAAGCTTTCTTT
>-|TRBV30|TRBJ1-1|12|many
CAWGHLNTEAFF
TGTGCCTGGGGACACCTGAACACTGAAGCTTTCTTT
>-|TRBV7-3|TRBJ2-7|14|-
CASSLWGISDEQYF
TGTGCCAGCAGCTTATGGGGAATCTCGGACGAGCAGTACTTC
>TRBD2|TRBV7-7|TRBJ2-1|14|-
CASSSLAGRNEQFF
TGTGCTAGCAGCTCACTAGCGGGGAGGAATGAGCAGTTCTTC
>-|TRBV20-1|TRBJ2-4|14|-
CSARGRQAKNIQYF
TGCAGTGCTAGAGGGAGACAGGCCAAAAACATTCAGTACTTC
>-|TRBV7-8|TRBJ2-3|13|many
CASSSPGTDTQYF
TGTGCCAGCAGCTCCCCGGGCACAGATACGCAGTATTTT
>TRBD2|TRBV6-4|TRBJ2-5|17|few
CASSPNPTSGIGETQYF
TGTGCCAGCAGTCCCAACCCGACTAGCGGGATTGGAGAGACCCAGTACTTC
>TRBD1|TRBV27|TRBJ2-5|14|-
CASRKRTGQETQYF
TGTGCCAGCAGGAAGAGGACAGGCCAAGAGACCCAGTACTTC
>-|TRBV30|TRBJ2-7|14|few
CAWSVPGHRYEQYF
TGTGCCTGGAGTGTACCCGGACACCGGTACGAGCAGTACTTC
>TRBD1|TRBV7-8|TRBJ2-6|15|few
CASSVTGAGANVLTF
TGTGCCAGCAGCGTTACAGGGGCTGGGGCCAACGTCCTGACTTTC